Sequencing of this T cell receptor (beta chain) was carried out in a study of CD8 T cells in Susac syndrome. Random hexamers were used to reverse transcribe an amount of roughly 0.45 to 1 ug RNA. Across 54 Vbeta and 13 Jbeta, TCR beta CDR3 was amplified with immunoSEQ multiplex PCR. TCRdb analysed the immunoSEQ multiplex PCR reads with MiXCR anew, one entry per CDR3 protein. The sample has about 70,000 distinct CDR3 sequences, 96% seen once; the top ten hold 0.085% to 0.14%. In blood CD8+ and CD4+ T cells, TCR beta underwent sequencing. Those who served as multiple sclerosis controls were treatment-naive patients with stable or active relapsing-remitting disease. Through negative isolation, CD4+ and CD8+ T cells were obtained, while TEMRA cells were enriched using FACS. This clonotype was observed a single time. V was cut by 2 bases and J by 5 bases, with 9 bases left in between. This CDR3 contains 13 residues.

The sequenced material came from CD4+ T cells from PBMCs. The receptor's source is a human donor with multiple sclerosis. This chain connects TRBV12-3 or TRBV12-4 to TRBJ2-5, with unresolved D. The CDR3 nucleotides read TGTGCCAGCAGTTTATCAGGTCGCGAGACCCAGTACTTC. This gives the protein CASSLSGRETQYF.